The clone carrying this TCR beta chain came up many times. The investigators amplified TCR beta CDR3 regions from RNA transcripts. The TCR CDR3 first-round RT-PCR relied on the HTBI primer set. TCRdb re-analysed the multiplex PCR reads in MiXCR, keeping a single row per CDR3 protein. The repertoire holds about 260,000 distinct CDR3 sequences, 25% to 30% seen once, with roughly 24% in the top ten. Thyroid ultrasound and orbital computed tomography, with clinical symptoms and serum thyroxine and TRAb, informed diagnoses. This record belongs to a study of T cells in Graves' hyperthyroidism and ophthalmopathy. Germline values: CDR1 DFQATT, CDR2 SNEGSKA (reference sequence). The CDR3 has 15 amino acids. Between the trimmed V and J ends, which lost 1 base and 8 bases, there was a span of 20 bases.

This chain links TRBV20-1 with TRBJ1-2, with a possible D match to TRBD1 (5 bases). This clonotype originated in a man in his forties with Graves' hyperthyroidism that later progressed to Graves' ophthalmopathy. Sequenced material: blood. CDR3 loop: CSARGWLGLSGGYTF. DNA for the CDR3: TGCAGTGCTAGAGGTTGGCTGGGACTTAGCGGGGGCTACACCTTC.